This T cell receptor (beta chain) is drawn from a study of T-cell reconstitution after alpha-beta-depleted transplantation in children. Construction of the TCRbeta library involved unique molecular identifiers. Via MiXCR, TCRdb re-called the PCR reads, giving one row per CDR3 protein. The table includes 540,000 or so distinct CDR3 sequences, 23% detected once. Germline CDR1 reads DFQATT; CDR2 reads SNEGSKA (reference sequence). V shed 0 bases and J 0 bases; nucleotides not matched to a gene: 8. The CDR3 is made up of 18 amino acids. This clonotype was detected a few times. The antigen remains undetermined. Study-wide results and limits: Surviving recipient cells, namely T cells and thymic progenitors, were the source of high day-60 TCRbeta diversity in some patients. After transplant, at about two months, alpha-beta T cells were reportedly derived from several hundred expanded graft clones. The main origin of T-cell counts and diversity one year after transplant was newly produced T cells.

The clonotype comes from a boy younger than two who had a stem cell transplant for acute myeloid leukemia, so the T cells may come from the graft donor. The material was PBMCs, mostly from graft donor cells, obtained 360 days after TCRalphabeta/CD19-depleted stem cell transplant. The V and J genes are TRBV20-1 and TRBJ2-3; TRBD2 aligns across 11 bases. This CDR3 reads CSARDRLAGGTSTDTQYF. The CDR3 DNA follows: TGCAGTGCTAGAGATCGGCTAGCGGGGGGCACCAGCACAGATACGCAGTATTTT.